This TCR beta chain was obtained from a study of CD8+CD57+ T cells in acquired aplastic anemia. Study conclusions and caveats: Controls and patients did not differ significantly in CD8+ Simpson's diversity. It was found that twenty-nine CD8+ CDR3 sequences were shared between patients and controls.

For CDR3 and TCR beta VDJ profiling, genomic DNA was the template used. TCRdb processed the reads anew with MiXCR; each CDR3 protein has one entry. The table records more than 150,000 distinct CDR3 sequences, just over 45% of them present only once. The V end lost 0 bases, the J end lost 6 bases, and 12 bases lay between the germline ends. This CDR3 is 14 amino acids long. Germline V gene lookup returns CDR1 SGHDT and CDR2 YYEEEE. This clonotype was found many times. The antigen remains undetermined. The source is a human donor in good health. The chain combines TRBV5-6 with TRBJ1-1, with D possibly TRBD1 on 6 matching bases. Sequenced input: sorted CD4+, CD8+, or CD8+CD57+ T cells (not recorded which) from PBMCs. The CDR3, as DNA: TGTGCCAGCAGCTTGGCCCAGGGGATCGCTGAAGCTTTCTTT. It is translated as CASSLAQGIAEAFF. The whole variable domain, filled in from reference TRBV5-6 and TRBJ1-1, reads DAGVTQSPTHLIKTRGQQVTLRCSPKSGHDTVSWYQQALGQGPQFIFQYYEEEERQRGNFPDRFSGHQFPNYSSELNVNALLLGDSALYLCASSLAQGIAEAFFGQGTRLTVV.